These 23 T cell receptor beta chains were all obtained from the same sample, sequenced in a study of T cell repertoires in cytomegalovirus infection (dated by TCRdb to between 2019 and 2020). Sequencing relied on an Illumina HiSeq 1500. TCRdb reworked the public reads: Q25 trimming with fastp, MiXCR clone assembly, productive beta chains retained. One record per CDR3 amino acid sequence lists the most common genes and DNA. The sample table contains over 300,000 distinct CDR3 sequences; only one count was recorded for 15% to 20% of them. The ten largest clones capture about 12% of the sample. Sequencing was done on a sample of PBMCs. These TCRs come from a human donor in good health (CMV status not recorded). Some clones in this sample may be carry-over from other donors' samples.

The chain combines TRBV6-2 or TRBV6-3 with TRBJ2-2; 8 bases are shared with TRBD1. The CDR3 sequence is 15 residues long. V lost 2 bases and J lost 1; bases outside the gene matches: 0. CDR1 is MNHEY and CDR2 is SVGEGT in the germline V gene. The CDR3, as DNA: TGTGCCAGCAGTTACGGGACAGGGAACACCGGGGAGCTGTTTTTT. Translated, it gives CASSYGTGNTGELFF.

This chain uses TRBV2 with TRBJ1-5; D is uncertain. From germline, CDR1 is SNHLY and CDR2 FYNNEI. Trimming removed 1 base at V and 4 bases at J, with 8 bases between. The CDR3 extends over 14 amino acids. The CDR3: CASSEVNSNQPQHF. CDR3 coding DNA: TGTGCCAGCAGTGAAGTGAACAGTAATCAGCCCCAGCATTTT.

The chain employs TRBV28 and TRBJ2-7, with TRBD2 matching over 9 bases. The CDR3 runs 17 residues. Trimming took 6 bases from V and 0 from J; bases not matched to a gene: 12. The germline CDR1 and CDR2 sequences are MDHEN and SYDVKM. The CDR3 reads CASRTVSGGGGSYEQYF. The CDR3, as DNA: TGTGCCAGCAGGACCGTTTCTGGCGGGGGGGGCTCCTACGAGCAGTACTTC.

The chain's CDR3 is CASSLDRPTDTQYF. The CDR3 DNA sequence: TGCGCCAGCAGCTTGGATCGCCCGACAGATACGCAGTATTTT. The rearrangement joins TRBV5-1 to TRBJ2-3; D gene ambiguous. The V end was cut by 0 bases, the J end by 3 bases, with 8 bases between. CDR3 length: 14 residues. The germline V gene has CDR1 SGHRS and CDR2 YFSETQ.

This sequence joins TRBV5-4 and TRBJ2-3, with 9 bases that match TRBD2. Trimming took 6 bases from V and 1 from J; bases not matched to a gene: 6. The CDR3 spans 15 residues. Germline CDR1 SGHNT, CDR2 YYREEE (reference sequence). CDR3 sequence: CASKGGGAGTDTQYF. CDR3 nucleotides: TGTGCCAGCAAAGGCGGGGGGGCTGGCACAGATACGCAGTATTTT.

A few counts support this clonotype. The CDR3 DNA follows: TGTGCCAGCAGTGGACCCGGGACGCGCGATTCACCCCTCCACTTT. As protein: CASSGPGTRDSPLHF. The chain uses TRBV6-5 and TRBJ1-6, with D maybe TRBD1 (5 bases). Trimming took off 5 bases at V and 8 bases at J, with 16 bases between the two ends. The germline CDR1 and CDR2 sequences are MNHEY and SVGAGI. The CDR3 spans 15 residues.

This chain links TRBV5-1 with TRBJ2-3; a possible D gene is TRBD2 (5 bases). Trimming left V 4 bases short and J 2 bases short, with 11 bases between. This CDR3 contains 14 residues. Germline-derived CDR1 and CDR2 are SGHRS and YFSETQ. CDR3 DNA: TGCGCCAGCAGCACCCTAGCTACCACAGATACGCAGTATTTT. Encoded protein: CASSTLATTDTQYF.

In this sample, this clonotype turned up a few times. The chain recombines TRBV7-9 with TRBJ1-4; the D gene is possibly TRBD1 (6 bases). The CDR3 has 14 residues. The germline V and J ends were trimmed by 7 bases and 2 bases, with 11 bases remaining between them. Germline CDR1 and CDR2: SEHNR and FQNEAQ (reference sequence). As DNA, the CDR3 is TGTGCCAGCACCCAAAGGGGGACTAATGAAAAACTGTTTTTT. This gives the protein CASTQRGTNEKLFF.

This clonotype was seen a few times. The J gene is TRBJ2-7, the V gene TRBV6-1, with 7 bases lining up with TRBD1. Germline V CDR1 and CDR2: MNHNS, SASEGT. This CDR3 has 13 residues. J lost 3 bases, V lost 4 bases, and 3 bases had no gene match. The CDR3 loop reads CASSGGGIYEQYF. The DNA for the CDR3 is TGTGCCAGCAGTGGAGGGGGCATCTACGAGCAGTACTTC.

CDR3 sequence: CSASVIWGTEAFF. The CDR3 DNA reads TGCAGTGCTAGCGTCATTTGGGGCACTGAAGCTTTCTTT. This chain links TRBV20-1 with TRBJ1-1; D is ambiguous. Trimming left V 3 bases short and J 4 bases short, with 12 bases between. The CDR3 runs 13 residues. Germline values: CDR1 DFQATT, CDR2 SNEGSKA (reference sequence).

The table lists this clonotype with a few counts. The V and J genes are TRBV28 and TRBJ1-2; possible D gene TRBD1, 5 bases. The V end was cut by 3 bases, the J end by 7 bases, with 15 bases between. Looked up from germline, CDR1 is MDHEN and CDR2 is SYDVKM. The CDR3 is 14 residues long. The CDR3 sequence: CASSFGGGSSGYTF. The CDR3 DNA follows: TGTGCCAGCAGTTTCGGTGGGGGTAGCAGTGGCTACACCTTC.

This clonotype has ten or more counts. The rearrangement links TRBV7-2 to TRBJ1-3, with D unclear. Per germline, CDR1 SGHTA and CDR2 FQGNSA. Trimming pared 6 bases from V and 0 bases from J, leaving 9 bases between. The CDR3 consists of 14 residues. CDR3 region: CASRPTASGNTIYF. CDR3 nucleotides: TGTGCCAGCAGGCCAACGGCCTCTGGAAACACCATATATTTT. Together with reference TRBV7-2 and TRBJ1-3, the CDR3 gives the full variable domain: GAGVSQSPSNKVTEKGKDVELRCDPISGHTALYWYRQSLGQGLEFLIYFQGNSAPDKSGLPSDRFSAERTGGSVSTLTIQRTQQEDSAVYLCASRPTASGNTIYFGEGSWLTVV.

With regard to this clonotype: At one of its ends the junction is not consistent with the germline gene, which may arise from a read error. The chain uses TRBV7-9 and TRBJ1-3; weak D call: TRBD1 (6 bases). Germline V gene sequence: CDR1 SEHNR, CDR2 FQNEAQ (reference sequence). The CDR3 totals 19 residues. CDR3 in DNA: TGTGCCAGCAGCTTAAGGAATTATACGGGACACCTCTCTGGAAACACCATATGTTTT. It codes for CASSLRNYTGHLSGNTICF.

This chain links TRBV14 with TRBJ2-7; D possibly corresponds to TRBD1 (5 bases). The CDR3 is made up of 11 amino acids. V was pared by 4 bases and J by 5 bases, with 6 bases between. The germline CDR1 and CDR2 sequences are SGHDN and FVKESK. The CDR3 sequence: CASSPGHEQYF. The CDR3 DNA is TGTGCCAGCAGCCCAGGGCACGAGCAGTACTTC.

This chain uses TRBV11-3 with TRBJ2-3; perhaps TRBD2 as D (5 bases). CDR1 is SGHNT, CDR2 YENEEA, per germline. V lost 1 base to trimming and J lost 3 bases, with 14 bases between them. The CDR3 length is 16 residues. For the CDR3, the DNA is TGTGCCAGCAGCTTAGGGGTACTCGAGGGTACAGATACGCAGTATTTT. Residues: CASSLGVLEGTDTQYF.

About this clonotype itself: This may be a read error: a much more frequent sequence differs by one nucleotide. Because the CDR3 is missing its conserved closing phenylalanine or tryptophan, this is likely a read error. The V call is TRBV7-2, the J call TRBJ1-5; a possible D gene is TRBD1 (5 bases). Germline CDR1 SGHTA, CDR2 FQGNSA. The CDR3 is made up of 13 amino acids. V gave up 1 base and J gave up 7 bases, with 8 bases separating them. CDR3 coding DNA: TGTGCCAGCAGCTTAGTCTGGGGGCAGCCCCAGCATTCT. It is translated as CASSLVWGQPQHS.

The J gene is TRBJ1-3, the V gene TRBV6-5; 9 nucleotides line up with TRBD1. This CDR3 contains 14 residues. V lost 0 bases to trimming and J lost 8 bases; unmatched junction nucleotides: 2. CDR1 is MNHEY and CDR2 is SVGAGI in the germline V gene. CDR3 loop: CASSYSQGADTIYF. CDR3 DNA sequence: TGTGCCAGCAGTTACTCACAGGGGGCAGACACCATATATTTT.

This clonotype showed up just a few times. The chain joins TRBV4-3 to TRBJ2-6, with D unresolved. V was cut by 0 bases and J by 0 bases, with 6 bases left in between. Germline V gene lookup returns CDR1 LGHNA and CDR2 YSLEER. The length of the CDR3 is 16 residues. Written as DNA, the CDR3 is TGCGCCAGCAGCCAAGATCAACCCTCTGGGGCCAACGTCCTGACTTTC. Its protein product is CASSQDQPSGANVLTF.

This clonotype was seen at least ten times. The J gene is TRBJ1-1, the V gene TRBV7-2, with TRBD1 matching 10 bases. The CDR3 spans 14 residues. V shed 5 bases, J shed 1 base, and the junction held 1 base outside the gene matches. From germline, CDR1 is SGHTA and CDR2 FQGNSA. Here the CDR3 DNA reads TGTGCCAGCAGCCGACAGGGGGCGAACACTGAAGCTTTCTTT. The encoded protein is CASSRQGANTEAFF. Based on the CDR3 plus reference TRBV7-2 and TRBJ1-1, the full variable domain is GAGVSQSPSNKVTEKGKDVELRCDPISGHTALYWYRQSLGQGLEFLIYFQGNSAPDKSGLPSDRFSAERTGGSVSTLTIQRTQQEDSAVYLCASSRQGANTEAFFGQGTRLTVV.

This chain links TRBV28 with TRBJ2-3; 9 bases fit TRBD2. Germline V gives CDR1 MDHEN, CDR2 SYDVKM. CDR3 length: 14 residues. The ends lost 8 bases at V and 0 bases at J; junction bases unmatched: 3. CDR3 residues: CASSSGESTDTQYF. The CDR3 coding sequence is TGTGCCAGCTCTAGCGGGGAGAGCACAGATACGCAGTATTTT.

The CDR3 region has the DNA TGCAGTGCCCGACTAGCGGGGGGGCAGGGCACCGGGGAGCTGTTTTTT. Its translation: CSARLAGGQGTGELFF. J is TRBJ2-2 and V is TRBV20-1; 14 bases agree with TRBD2. The germline V gene encodes CDR1 DFQATT and CDR2 SNEGSKA (reference sequence). V dropped 6 bases and J dropped 4; count of bases not matched to a gene: 7. The CDR3 is made up of 16 amino acids.

This clonotype was counted many times. The V and J genes are TRBV6-5 and TRBJ2-7, with 10 bases that match TRBD2. The ends lost 2 bases at V and 7 bases at J; junction bases unmatched: 8. Germline CDR1 reads MNHEY; CDR2 reads SVGAGI. The CDR3 length is 15 residues. The CDR3 bases are TGTGCCAGCAGTTACAGTACTAGCGGGGCGGGGGAGCAGTACTTC. Translating gives CASSYSTSGAGEQYF.

This clonotype was seen only a few times. The CDR3 protein is CASSSRTGLYGYTF. DNA for the CDR3: TGTGCCAGCAGCAGTCGGACAGGGCTCTATGGCTACACCTTC. This chain uses TRBV28 with TRBJ1-2, with 8 bases matching TRBD1. The V gene end was trimmed by 6 bases and the J gene end by 4 bases; junction bases not matched to a gene: 7. CDR3 size: 14 residues. Germline loops: CDR1 MDHEN, CDR2 SYDVKM.